These T cell receptor beta chains were read from a single sample in a study of beta chain features in type 1 diabetes. Sequencing was performed with immunoSEQ multiplex PCR; in TCRdb, only in-frame clones are kept and a portion is missing. The table lists approximately 250,000 clones, roughly 24% of them singletons. The sequencing input was naive CD4+ T cells from blood. The origin of the receptors is a woman in her 30s with type 1 diabetes. CDR3s include the opening cysteine and the closing phenylalanine or tryptophan. Fields, in order: D gene, V gene, J gene, clone size, CDR3 protein, CDR3 DNA. D genes are given only for firm matches. The size field is filled for only some rows; it gives once, few, many or a size class.

d_call: TRBD1; v_call: TRBV27; j_call: TRBJ2-2; clone_size: -; cdr3_aa: CASRDRFSAGELFF; cdr3_nt: TGTGCCAGCAGGGACAGGTTTTCGGCCGGGGAGCTGTTTTTT
d_call: TRBD1; v_call: TRBV6-5; j_call: TRBJ1-1; clone_size: -; cdr3_aa: CASSQGGYTEAFF; cdr3_nt: TGTGCCAGCAGCCAGGGGGGCTACACTGAAGCTTTCTTT
d_call: -; v_call: TRBV18; j_call: TRBJ1-5; clone_size: -; cdr3_aa: CASSPATALAAQPQHF; cdr3_nt: TGTGCCAGCTCACCAGCGACAGCCCTAGCGGCCCAGCCCCAGCATTTT
d_call: -; v_call: TRBV28; j_call: TRBJ2-1; clone_size: -; cdr3_aa: CASSLVTDEQFF; cdr3_nt: TGTGCCAGCAGTTTAGTAACGGATGAGCAGTTCTTC
d_call: TRBD1; v_call: TRBV9; j_call: TRBJ1-4; clone_size: -; cdr3_aa: CASSVRQGEKLFF; cdr3_nt: TGTGCCAGCAGCGTCCGACAGGGTGAGAAACTGTTTTTT
d_call: -; v_call: TRBV11-2; j_call: TRBJ2-7; clone_size: -; cdr3_aa: CASSIQRFTGYEQYF; cdr3_nt: TGTGCCAGCAGCATTCAACGGTTCACAGGGTACGAGCAGTACTTC
d_call: -; v_call: TRBV6-5; j_call: TRBJ2-5; clone_size: few; cdr3_aa: CASSYSGETQYF; cdr3_nt: TGTGCCAGCAGTTACTCCGGGGAGACCCAGTACTTC
d_call: TRBD2; v_call: TRBV19; j_call: TRBJ2-1; clone_size: few; cdr3_aa: CASSTLTSGRSNEQFF; cdr3_nt: TGTGCCAGTAGTACTCTGACTAGCGGGAGGTCCAATGAGCAGTTCTTC
d_call: -; v_call: TRBV15; j_call: TRBJ1-2; clone_size: -; cdr3_aa: CATSRQQGRQIF; cdr3_nt: TGTGCCACCAGCAGGCAACAGGGTCGCCAAATCTTC
d_call: TRBD2; v_call: TRBV5-1; j_call: TRBJ2-1; clone_size: -; cdr3_aa: CASGDLAGGSYNEQFF; cdr3_nt: TGCGCCAGCGGCGATTTAGCGGGAGGTTCCTACAATGAGCAGTTCTTC
d_call: TRBD1; v_call: TRBV7-9; j_call: TRBJ2-7; clone_size: few; cdr3_aa: CASSPRMRQGYEQYF; cdr3_nt: TGTGCCAGCAGTCCAAGAATGCGACAGGGCTACGAGCAGTACTTC
d_call: -; v_call: TRBV7-3; j_call: TRBJ2-2; clone_size: -; cdr3_aa: CASSSSASSTGELFF; cdr3_nt: TGTGCCAGCAGCTCTAGTGCGAGTTCCACCGGGGAGCTGTTTTTT
d_call: -; v_call: TRBV9; j_call: TRBJ1-2; clone_size: -; cdr3_aa: CASSPVSDYKGGYTF; cdr3_nt: TGTGCCAGCAGCCCCGTCTCCGATTACAAGGGGGGCTACACCTTC
d_call: -; v_call: TRBV28; j_call: TRBJ1-1; clone_size: -; cdr3_aa: CASSWPRGAFF; cdr3_nt: TGTGCCAGCAGCTGGCCCCGAGGGGCTTTCTTT
d_call: -; v_call: TRBV18; j_call: TRBJ1-1; clone_size: few; cdr3_aa: CASFMDRNTEAFF; cdr3_nt: TGTGCCAGCTTTATGGACAGGAACACTGAAGCTTTCTTT
d_call: -; v_call: TRBV5-1; j_call: TRBJ1-1; clone_size: few; cdr3_aa: CASSLVRGTEAFF; cdr3_nt: TGCGCCAGCAGCTTGGTACGAGGCACTGAAGCTTTCTTT
d_call: -; v_call: TRBV18; j_call: TRBJ2-7; clone_size: few; cdr3_aa: CASSPESYEQYF; cdr3_nt: TGTGCCAGCTCACCTGAGTCCTACGAGCAGTACTTC
d_call: -; v_call: TRBV28; j_call: TRBJ2-7; clone_size: -; cdr3_aa: CASSLRLSGDEQYF; cdr3_nt: TGTGCCAGCAGTTTGCGTCTTTCAGGGGACGAGCAGTACTTC
d_call: TRBD1; v_call: TRBV18; j_call: TRBJ2-1; clone_size: -; cdr3_aa: CASSPGTGAYNEQFF; cdr3_nt: TGTGCCAGCTCACCCGGGACAGGGGCCTACAATGAGCAGTTCTTC
d_call: TRBD2; v_call: TRBV6-5; j_call: TRBJ2-1; clone_size: -; cdr3_aa: CASSYLAGGLEQFF; cdr3_nt: TGTGCCAGCAGTTACCTAGCGGGAGGTCTTGAGCAGTTCTTC
d_call: -; v_call: TRBV5-1; j_call: TRBJ2-5; clone_size: few; cdr3_aa: CASSLYRVQETQYF; cdr3_nt: TGCGCCAGCAGCCTATACAGGGTGCAAGAGACCCAGTACTTC
d_call: -; v_call: TRBV9; j_call: TRBJ1-1; clone_size: -; cdr3_aa: CASSATRNTEAFF; cdr3_nt: TGTGCCAGCAGCGCTACTCGGAACACTGAAGCTTTCTTT
d_call: TRBD1; v_call: TRBV2; j_call: TRBJ1-1; clone_size: few; cdr3_aa: CASMDRAGMNTEAFF; cdr3_nt: TGTGCCAGCATGGACAGGGCCGGGATGAACACTGAAGCTTTCTTT
d_call: TRBD2; v_call: TRBV7-3; j_call: TRBJ2-1; clone_size: -; cdr3_aa: CASSSGLAYNEQFF; cdr3_nt: TGTGCCAGCAGTTCGGGACTAGCGTACAATGAGCAGTTCTTC
d_call: TRBD1; v_call: TRBV19; j_call: TRBJ2-1; clone_size: few; cdr3_aa: CATAGGREQFF; cdr3_nt: TGTGCCACCGCAGGGGGCCGTGAGCAGTTCTTC
d_call: -; v_call: TRBV29-1; j_call: TRBJ2-7; clone_size: -; cdr3_aa: CSATDLNTYEQYF; cdr3_nt: TGCAGCGCTACGGACTTGAATACCTACGAGCAGTACTTC
d_call: -; v_call: TRBV30; j_call: TRBJ2-5; clone_size: once; cdr3_aa: CAWSVQIKETQYF; cdr3_nt: TGTGCCTGGAGTGTACAGATTAAAGAGACCCAGTACTTC
d_call: -; v_call: TRBV29-1; j_call: TRBJ2-5; clone_size: few; cdr3_aa: CSVVTRGGRETQYF; cdr3_nt: TGCAGCGTTGTAACCAGGGGCGGGCGGGAGACCCAGTACTTC
d_call: TRBD2; v_call: TRBV11-3; j_call: TRBJ2-1; clone_size: few; cdr3_aa: CASSKPGLDNNEQFF; cdr3_nt: TGTGCCAGCAGCAAGCCGGGACTAGATAACAATGAGCAGTTCTTC
d_call: TRBD1; v_call: TRBV29-1; j_call: TRBJ1-1; clone_size: few; cdr3_aa: CSVSWVGTGGTEAFF; cdr3_nt: TGCAGCGTATCCTGGGTGGGGACAGGGGGCACTGAAGCTTTCTTT
d_call: -; v_call: TRBV30; j_call: TRBJ2-2; clone_size: -; cdr3_aa: CAWSKTRGYLFF; cdr3_nt: TGTGCCTGGAGTAAGACACGGGGGTACCTGTTTTTT
d_call: -; v_call: TRBV6-5; j_call: TRBJ1-2; clone_size: once; cdr3_aa: CASSYSRGPGTF; cdr3_nt: TGTGCCAGCAGTTACTCGCGGGGGCCGGGGACCTTC
d_call: -; v_call: TRBV7-9; j_call: TRBJ2-7; clone_size: few; cdr3_aa: CASSLSRDYEQYF; cdr3_nt: TGTGCCAGCAGCTTAAGCAGGGACTACGAGCAGTACTTC
d_call: TRBD1; v_call: TRBV28; j_call: TRBJ2-7; clone_size: -; cdr3_aa: CASSPRTGVHEQYF; cdr3_nt: TGTGCCAGCAGTCCCCGGACAGGGGTCCACGAGCAGTACTTC
d_call: -; v_call: TRBV5-1; j_call: TRBJ2-7; clone_size: -; cdr3_aa: CASTQVGSQGIYEQYF; cdr3_nt: TGCGCCAGCACTCAAGTCGGGTCACAGGGAATCTACGAGCAGTACTTC
d_call: -; v_call: TRBV7-3; j_call: TRBJ2-5; clone_size: few; cdr3_aa: CASSSGHQLGTQYF; cdr3_nt: TGTGCCAGCAGCTCGGGACACCAATTGGGGACCCAGTACTTC
d_call: TRBD2; v_call: TRBV30; j_call: TRBJ2-7; clone_size: few; cdr3_aa: CAWSLLAGALREQYF; cdr3_nt: TGTGCCTGGAGTTTACTAGCGGGAGCCCTCCGCGAGCAGTACTTC
d_call: TRBD2; v_call: TRBV10-3; j_call: TRBJ2-1; clone_size: -; cdr3_aa: CAISEKPGLAGNNEQFF; cdr3_nt: TGTGCCATCAGTGAAAAACCGGGACTAGCGGGTAACAATGAGCAGTTCTTC
d_call: TRBD2; v_call: TRBV18; j_call: TRBJ2-3; clone_size: -; cdr3_aa: CASSPPQTSGRTDTQYF; cdr3_nt: TGTGCCAGCTCACCACCGCAGACTAGCGGCCGCACAGATACGCAGTATTTT
d_call: TRBD2; v_call: TRBV5-1; j_call: TRBJ2-3; clone_size: few; cdr3_aa: CASRVGREGADTQYF; cdr3_nt: TGCGCCAGCAGGGTCGGCAGGGAGGGCGCAGATACGCAGTATTTT
d_call: TRBD1; v_call: TRBV18; j_call: TRBJ1-3; clone_size: -; cdr3_aa: CASSPPGQGRNTIYF; cdr3_nt: TGTGCCAGCTCACCACCTGGACAGGGCAGAAACACCATATATTTT
d_call: -; v_call: TRBV6-6; j_call: TRBJ1-5; clone_size: -; cdr3_aa: CASSTVRVDQPQHF; cdr3_nt: TGTGCCAGCAGCACCGTAAGAGTGGATCAGCCCCAGCATTTT
d_call: -; v_call: TRBV30; j_call: TRBJ1-3; clone_size: -; cdr3_aa: CAWRAGNTIYF; cdr3_nt: TGTGCCTGGAGAGCGGGAAACACCATATATTTT
d_call: TRBD2; v_call: TRBV28; j_call: TRBJ2-1; clone_size: few; cdr3_aa: CASSPIAGGTYNEQFF; cdr3_nt: TGTGCCAGCAGTCCCATAGCGGGAGGAACCTACAATGAGCAGTTCTTC
d_call: TRBD1; v_call: TRBV5-4; j_call: TRBJ2-3; clone_size: -; cdr3_aa: CASSFSPGQASRVEYF; cdr3_nt: TGTGCCAGCAGCTTTTCACCGGGACAGGCCTCTCGGGTAGAGTATTTT
d_call: -; v_call: TRBV5-4; j_call: TRBJ2-3; clone_size: few; cdr3_aa: CASSLNSVRADTQYF; cdr3_nt: TGTGCCAGCAGCTTGAACTCGGTCCGGGCAGATACGCAGTATTTT
d_call: TRBD1; v_call: TRBV5-4; j_call: TRBJ2-7; clone_size: few; cdr3_aa: CASSPGQDPYEQYF; cdr3_nt: TGTGCCAGCAGCCCCGGACAGGACCCCTACGAGCAGTACTTC
d_call: TRBD2; v_call: TRBV7-8; j_call: TRBJ2-2; clone_size: -; cdr3_aa: CASSSRLAGVNTGELFF; cdr3_nt: TGTGCCAGCAGCTCCCGACTAGCGGGAGTTAACACCGGGGAGCTGTTTTTT
d_call: -; v_call: TRBV4-2; j_call: TRBJ2-5; clone_size: few; cdr3_aa: CASSPSSWGEQETQYF; cdr3_nt: TGTGCCAGCAGCCCTTCGTCTTGGGGGGAACAAGAGACCCAGTACTTC
d_call: TRBD1; v_call: TRBV29-1; j_call: TRBJ2-3; clone_size: -; cdr3_aa: CSVVGQGIGYTQYF; cdr3_nt: TGCAGCGTTGTCGGACAGGGGATCGGTTATACGCAGTATTTT
d_call: TRBD1; v_call: TRBV5-4; j_call: TRBJ1-2; clone_size: -; cdr3_aa: CASSLTGGKDGYTF; cdr3_nt: TGTGCCAGCAGCTTGACAGGGGGTAAGGATGGCTACACCTTC